This T cell receptor beta chain was found in a study of CD8 T cells in Susac syndrome. Reverse transcription of about 0.5 to 1 ug RNA was carried out with random hexamers. Multiplex immunoSEQ PCR targeted 54 Vbeta and 13 Jbeta TCR beta segments. TCRdb redid the calling of the immunoSEQ multiplex PCR reads with MiXCR, one entry per CDR3 protein. The sample holds about 290,000 distinct CDR3 sequences, approximately 85% seen once. V lost 11 bases and J lost 3, with 11 bases in between. CDR3 length: 12 residues. TCR beta was sequenced from blood CD8+ and CD4+ T cells. The multiple sclerosis controls comprised treatment-naive patients whose relapsing-remitting disease was stable or active. The CD8+ and CD4+ T cells were isolated magnetically using a negative isolation approach, whereas the TEMRA cells were enriched by FACS.

The clonotype originates from a human donor with multiple sclerosis. What was sequenced was CD8+ T cells from PBMCs. The genes are TRBV12-3 or TRBV12-4 and TRBJ1-5; D is uncertain. This CDR3 is CASTGFNQPQHF. CDR3 DNA: TGTGCCTCTACGGGATTCAATCAGCCCCAGCATTTT.